The clone carrying this TCR beta chain was seen repeatedly, ten times or more. Germline CDR1 and CDR2: MNHEY and SMNVEV (reference sequence). CDR3 length: 14 residues. The V segment lost 5 bases and the J segment 3 bases; nucleotides outside the gene matches: 3. Authors of the study amplified TCR beta CDR3 regions from RNA transcripts. HTBI primers drove first-round RT-PCR of the TCR CDR3. MiXCR, applied by TCRdb to the multiplex PCR reads, yields one record per CDR3 protein. The sample consists of roughly 520,000 distinct CDR3 sequences, approximately 24% of them appearing once. The entry originates in a study of T cells in Graves' hyperthyroidism and ophthalmopathy. Clinical Activity Scores of at least 3, NOSPECS grades of at least 4 and durations under 3 months characterized ophthalmopathy patients. Diagnoses used clinical symptoms, serum thyroxine and TRAb, thyroid ultrasound and orbital computed tomography.

This TCR was recovered from a woman aged 30 to 39 with Graves' ophthalmopathy. V is TRBV27 and J is TRBJ2-2, with 7 bases matching TRBD1. Sequenced material: blood. CDR3 sequence reads: CASSLGQHTGELFF. For the CDR3, the DNA is TGTGCCAGCAGTCTGGGACAGCACACCGGGGAGCTGTTTTTT.